Shown below are 24 T cell receptor beta chains from a single sample sequenced in a study of cytotoxic CD8 clonotypes in ibrutinib-treated CLL. Data came from immunoSEQ multiplex PCR; TCRdb stores just in-frame clones and leaves some out. This sample has approximately 320,000 clones, with over 60% found just once. The sample consisted of PBMCs, taken after 36 months of ibrutinib treatment. These receptors were collected from a human donor with chronic lymphocytic leukemia.

For the CDR3, the DNA is TGTGCCAGCAGTTTTATCGGGAGAACTAACTATGGCTACACCTTC. Translated, it gives CASSFIGRTNYGYTF. This chain links TRBV28 with TRBJ1-2; no definite D call. With 3 bases removed from V and 0 bases from J, the gap between germline ends came to 11 bases. Germline V gene sequence: CDR1 MDHEN, CDR2 SYDVKM. CDR3 length: 15 residues.

The CDR3 is CASWRGEQYF. CDR3 nucleotide sequence: TGTGCCAGCTGGAGGGGAGAGCAGTACTTC. The chain uses TRBV6-1 and TRBJ2-7, with D tentatively TRBD2 (6 bases). The V end lost 8 bases, the J end lost 7 bases, and 9 bases lay between the germline ends. CDR3 size: 10 residues. Per germline, CDR1 MNHNS and CDR2 SASEGT.

This chain joins TRBV6-1 and TRBJ1-2; 7 nucleotides line up with TRBD1. The V gene's germline CDR1 is MNHNS and CDR2 SASEGT. Trimming cost V 2 bases and J 4 bases; bases outside gene matches: 7. The CDR3 extends over 15 amino acids. CDR3 residues: CASSEWTGGTYGYTF. The CDR3 nucleotides are TGTGCCAGCAGTGAATGGACAGGAGGGACCTATGGCTACACCTTC.

This clone turned up a few times. The chain is built from TRBV4-1 and TRBJ1-5; D unclear. Germline lookup yields CDR1 MGHRA and CDR2 YSYEKL. The CDR3 extends over 13 amino acids. Deletions cut 0 bases from V and 5 bases from J, with 5 bases between. The CDR3: CASSQELYQPQHF. CDR3 coding DNA: TGCGCCAGCAGCCAAGAACTCTATCAGCCCCAGCATTTT.

The genes are TRBV6-6 and TRBJ2-2; possible D gene TRBD1, 5 bases. CDR1 and CDR2 from the germline V gene are MNHNY and SVGAGI (reference sequence). The CDR3 runs to 15 residues. V was cut by 2 bases and J by 6 bases, with 13 bases left in between. The CDR3: CASSYRPGKSGELFF. Here the CDR3 DNA reads TGTGCCAGCAGTTACCGCCCAGGGAAGTCCGGGGAGCTGTTTTTT.

The V call is TRBV29-1, the J call TRBJ2-7, with 8 bases matching TRBD2. The germline V gene encodes CDR1 SQVTM and CDR2 ANQGSEA. With V trimmed by 4 bases and J by 5 bases, 7 bases remained unmatched. CDR3 length equals 13 residues. CDR3 DNA: TGCAGCGTTGCGGGAGGGCTAGTCCACGAGCAGTACTTC. Amino acid sequence: CSVAGGLVHEQYF.

J is TRBJ2-2 and V is TRBV9; 9 bases match TRBD2. The V and J ends lost 2 bases and 7 bases, in that order; junction bases with no gene match: 15. The germline gives CDR1 SGDLS, CDR2 YYNGEE. The CDR3 loop spans 18 amino acids. Here the CDR3 reads CASSVNPGSSGSGGELFF. The CDR3, as DNA: TGTGCCAGCAGCGTCAACCCCGGTAGTAGCGGGAGCGGCGGGGAGCTGTTTTTT.

This clone has only one observation. DNA for the CDR3: TGTGCCAGCAGTGAATTCGGCAGGGGGCCAGATACGCAGTATTTT. Protein product: CASSEFGRGPDTQYF. The chain carries TRBV25-1 and TRBJ2-3; TRBD1 agrees at 8 bases. Germline CDR1 is MGHDK and CDR2 is SYGVNS. The CDR3 spans 15 residues. The J segment lost 4 bases and the V segment lost 1 base, leaving 4 bases of the junction unmatched. Supplemented by reference TRBV25-1 and TRBJ2-3, the full variable domain reads EADIYQTPRYLVIGTGKKITLECSQTMGHDKMYWYQQDPGMELHLIHYSYGVNSTEKGDLSSESTVSRIRTEHFPLTLESARPSHTSQYLCASSEFGRGPDTQYFGPGTRLTVL.

This clone has only a few counts. This sequence joins TRBV10-1 and TRBJ2-3, with D maybe TRBD1 (5 bases). The CDR3 sequence is 15 residues long. CDR1 and CDR2 (germline): WNHNN, SYGVQD (reference sequence). V shed 3 bases and J shed 1 base, with 11 bases lying between them. This CDR3 is CASSDSTEGTDTQYF. The CDR3 DNA reads as TGCGCCAGCAGTGATTCGACAGAGGGCACAGATACGCAGTATTTT.

The chain carries TRBV11-1 and TRBJ1-6; D is possibly TRBD1 (6 bases). Looked up from germline, CDR1 is SGHAT and CDR2 is FQDESV (reference sequence). The CDR3 runs 17 residues. Trimming cost V 5 bases and J 0 bases, with 14 bases left between them. The CDR3 here is CASSPTGISSYNSPLHF. Here the CDR3 DNA reads TGTGCCAGCAGCCCTACAGGGATCAGCTCCTATAATTCACCCCTCCACTTT.

This rearrangement joins TRBV5-1 to TRBJ2-1, with D hard to call. Germline CDR1 and CDR2: SGHRS and YFSETQ. V lost 1 base and J lost 6, with 11 bases in between. This CDR3 comprises 14 residues. The CDR3 DNA follows: TGCGCCAGCAGCTTGCAAGCAACCCTCAATGAGCAGTTCTTC. Translation gives CASSLQATLNEQFF.

The V gene is TRBV6-7, the J gene TRBJ2-2, with D maybe TRBD1 (6 bases). TRBV6-7 is known as an ORF, though its function is uncertain. CDR3 length: 16 residues. V dropped 0 bases and J dropped 3 bases, with 11 bases sitting between them. As DNA, the CDR3 is TGTGCCAGCAGTTACTCGGCAGGGGATGACACCGGGGAGCTGTTTTTT. It yields the protein CASSYSAGDDTGELFF.

The chain is built from TRBV6-5 and TRBJ2-1; no firm D call. With 0 bases removed from V and 6 bases from J, the gap between germline ends came to 6 bases. CDR1 and CDR2 from the germline V gene are MNHEY and SVGAGI. The CDR3 has 13 amino acids. CDR3 in amino acids: CASSYSNRNEQFF. CDR3 nucleotides: TGTGCCAGCAGTTACTCGAATCGCAATGAGCAGTTCTTC.

The CDR3: CASSLDTFHLRELFF. The CDR3 DNA sequence: TGTGCCAGCAGCTTAGATACTTTTCACCTGAGAGAACTGTTTTTT. The rearrangement uses TRBV11-2 and TRBJ1-4; D call uncertain. Trimming took 0 bases from V and 12 from J, leaving 17 bases between them. The CDR3 runs to 15 residues. Germline V lookup: CDR1 SGHAT, CDR2 FQNNGV.

The chain carries TRBV2 and TRBJ1-2; the match to TRBD1 covers 10 bases. Losses at the gene ends were 3 bases for V and 1 base for J; bases not matched to a gene: 5. The CDR3 has 16 residues. From germline, CDR1 is SNHLY and CDR2 FYNNEI. CDR3 residues: CASSDLRTGGNYGYTF. CDR3 DNA: TGTGCCAGCAGTGATTTGAGGACAGGGGGTAACTATGGCTACACCTTC.

V and J are TRBV7-6 and TRBJ1-3, with D possibly being TRBD1 (5 bases). Trimming removed 5 bases from V and 3 bases from J, with 11 bases in between. Germline V gene sequence: CDR1 SGHVS, CDR2 FNYEAQ. The CDR3 is made up of 14 amino acids. Here the CDR3 DNA reads TGTGCCAGCAGCCCGGGGACCAGTGGAAACACCATATATTTT. Amino acids: CASSPGTSGNTIYF.

V and J are TRBV9 and TRBJ2-3; 16 bases agree with TRBD2. Germline V gene sequence: CDR1 SGDLS, CDR2 YYNGEE. This CDR3 is 19 amino acids long. V was pared by 0 bases and J by 4 bases, with 8 bases of the junction left unmatched. This CDR3 reads CASSVADGTSGRAADTQYF. CDR3 nucleotide sequence: TGTGCCAGCAGCGTAGCCGATGGGACTAGCGGGAGGGCGGCAGATACGCAGTATTTT.

Only a few counts were recorded for this clone. The rearrangement links TRBV2 to TRBJ2-7; D is unclear. Germline CDR1 reads SNHLY; CDR2 reads FYNNEI. V was shortened by 3 bases and J by 9 bases, with 12 bases between the two germline ends. The CDR3 is made up of 12 amino acids. As DNA, the CDR3 is TGTGCCAGCAGTGACAGCAGATTAGGGCAGTACTTC. Protein product: CASSDSRLGQYF.

This clone was recorded a few times. This chain links TRBV19 with TRBJ1-5; the D is unclear. The CDR3 is 14 residues long. Looked up from germline, CDR1 is LNHDA and CDR2 is SQIVND (reference sequence). The V end was cut by 1 base, the J end by 7 bases, with 11 bases between. CDR3: CASSIVGILQPQHF. For the CDR3, the DNA is TGTGCCAGTAGTATAGTTGGGATTTTGCAGCCCCAGCATTTT.

The chain joins TRBV10-2 to TRBJ2-3, with 7 bases aligning to TRBD2. Germline V gene sequence: CDR1 WSHSY, CDR2 SAAADI. The CDR3 length is 16 residues. With 0 bases clipped from V and 0 bases from J, the junction kept 3 bases outside the gene matches. Here the CDR3 DNA reads TGCGCCAGCAGTGAGTCTGCGGGGGAGAGCACAGATACGCAGTATTTT. This translates into CASSESAGESTDTQYF.

This clone has a handful of counts. The J gene is TRBJ2-1, the V gene TRBV10-1; 12 bases align to TRBD2. Trimming removed 5 bases from V and 0 bases from J; junction bases left unmatched: 2. Per the germline V gene, CDR1 is WNHNN and CDR2 is SYGVQD (reference sequence). The length of the CDR3 is 16 residues. The CDR3 nucleotides are TGCGCCAGCAGTACGACTAGCGGGAGCTCCTACAATGAGCAGTTCTTC. As protein: CASSTTSGSSYNEQFF.

The chain carries TRBV4-1 and TRBJ2-2, with unresolved D. The V gene's germline CDR1 is MGHRA and CDR2 YSYEKL. The V and J ends lost 3 bases and 0 bases respectively, with 2 bases between them. This CDR3 has 13 residues. This chain's CDR3 is CASSQPNTGELFF. DNA for the CDR3: TGCGCCAGCAGCCAGCCGAACACCGGGGAGCTGTTTTTT.

The rearrangement links TRBV15 to TRBJ1-2; D might be TRBD1 (5 bases). V was cut by 0 bases and J by 1 base, with 9 bases left in between. This CDR3 is built from 15 residues. Germline values: CDR1 LNHNV, CDR2 YYDKDF (reference sequence). CDR3 sequence reads: CATSREGRSNYGYTF. CDR3 sequence (DNA): TGTGCCACCAGCAGAGAGGGGCGGAGTAACTATGGCTACACCTTC. Variable domain in full (rest from reference TRBV15 and TRBJ1-2): DAMVIQNPRYQVTQFGKPVTLSCSQTLNHNVMYWYQQKSSQAPKLLFHYYDKDFNNEADTPDNFQSRRPNTSFCFLDIRSPGLGDTAMYLCATSREGRSNYGYTFGSGTRLTVV.

This clone was picked up one time. The rearrangement links TRBV28 to TRBJ2-7; 8 nucleotides align to TRBD1. Germline values: CDR1 MDHEN, CDR2 SYDVKM. V lost 8 bases and J lost 5; bases outside the gene matches: 14. This CDR3 region has 15 residues. The CDR3 DNA reads as TGTGCCAGCCTACAACCGGGACAGGCGGGCGACGAGCAGTACTTC. Its protein product is CASLQPGQAGDEQYF.